This section outlines one TCR beta chain sequence together with its context. Its cognate antigen is unknown. Proliferating CFSE-low MLR cells were sequenced to define alloreactive TCRbeta sequences. Pre-transplant recipient cells met graft donor PBMCs, splenocytes, lymph-node cells, or third-party PBMCs. The data were obtained in a study of T cell clones after liver transplantation. On the study more broadly: Pre-transplant mixed lymphocyte reactions yielded third-party-reactive TCRbeta sequences as comparators for graft-donor-reactive sequences. Standard immunosuppression, with no induction, continued until 12-24 months after transplant. Tolerance: complete withdrawal held at least one year, liver enzymes staying within twice normal.

The method was immunoSEQ multiplex PCR; TCRdb's version includes in-frame clones alone and lacks a portion of them. The sample includes around 4,800 clones, roughly 27% of them seen just once. This CDR3 comprises 15 residues. Trimming took 5 bases from V and 2 from J, leaving 14 bases between them. The germline V gene encodes CDR1 SGHTA and CDR2 FQGTGA. The TCR originated in a human patient who received a liver transplant. Some T cells may be provided by the graft donor. The gene calls are TRBV7-3 and TRBJ2-3, with a weak D call TRBD1 (5 bases). Sequenced sample: CD4+ T cells from cultured PBMCs. The CDR3 nucleotides are TGTGCCAGCAGCCAACGAGACAGCCCCACAGATACGCAGTATTTT. This codes for CASSQRDSPTDTQYF.